These 8 T cell receptor beta chains came from one sample sequenced in a study of cytomegalovirus exposure and HLA in healthy donors. This PCR relied on a set of 60 Vbeta primers and 13 Jbeta primers. Some clones are missing from TCRdb's copy, which holds only in-frame ones; the method was immunoSEQ multiplex PCR. The data show fewer than 250,000 clones, over 60% seen once. The sample taken for sequencing was PBMCs. These receptors were obtained from a man aged 25-45 years in good health and CMV-seropositive.

The rearrangement links TRBV4-2 to TRBJ2-3; tentative D call: TRBD2 (6 bases). The V gene's germline CDR1 is LGHNA and CDR2 YNFKEQ. This CDR3 is built from 23 residues. V was cut by 0 bases and J by 3 bases, with 34 bases left in between. As DNA, the CDR3 is TGTGCCAGCAGCCAAGAGGGCGGGGAGAAGCGCGTCACCGGTAAGTCAGGGACAGATACGCAGTATTTT. This gives the protein CASSQEGGEKRVTGKSGTDTQYF.

The V call is TRBV4-3, the J call TRBJ1-5, with 7 bases aligning to TRBD1. The CDR3 runs to 15 residues. V dropped 1 base and J dropped 4; count of bases not matched to a gene: 4. CDR1 is LGHNA, CDR2 YSLEER, per germline. CDR3 nucleotides: TGCGCCAGCAGCCAAGGGACAGGTACAAATCAGCCCCAGCATTTT. Translation: CASSQGTGTNQPQHF.

This clone has just a few counts. The chain recombines TRBV29-1 with TRBJ2-1; D remains ambiguous. The germline V gene has CDR1 SQVTM and CDR2 ANQGSEA. V gave up 3 bases and J gave up 5 bases, with 8 bases separating them. This CDR3 contains 12 residues. This CDR3 is CSVEVRDNEQFF. In DNA, the CDR3 is TGCAGCGTTGAGGTCCGGGACAATGAGCAGTTCTTC.

This sequence joins TRBV29-1 and TRBJ2-7, with 9 positions matching TRBD1. Germline V gives CDR1 SQVTM, CDR2 ANQGSEA. This CDR3 is 15 amino acids long. V shed 3 bases and J 2 bases; nucleotides not matched to a gene: 8. The CDR3, as DNA: TGCAGCGTTGAGGGGGGACAGGGAACCCCCTACGAGCAGTACTTC. Protein: CSVEGGQGTPYEQYF.

The chain recombines TRBV28 with TRBJ2-3; the D gene is possibly TRBD1 (5 bases). Germline CDR1 reads MDHEN; CDR2 reads SYDVKM. V was pared by 7 bases and J by 2 bases, with 10 bases between. The CDR3 extends over 13 amino acids. The CDR3 DNA is TGTGCCAGCAAGGGGCAGAACACAGATACGCAGTATTTT. Protein product: CASKGQNTDTQYF.

The V call is TRBV28, the J call TRBJ2-2, with 8 bases identical to TRBD1. Trimming removed 3 bases from V and 0 bases from J; junction bases left unmatched: 9. The length of the CDR3 is 18 residues. Germline V gene data show CDR1 as MDHEN and CDR2 as SYDVKM. The DNA for the CDR3 is TGTGCCAGCAGTTTGGGGCGGACAGGGACTGCGAACACCGGGGAGCTGTTTTTT. Protein product: CASSLGRTGTANTGELFF.

This sequence joins TRBV30 and TRBJ2-3, with D possibly TRBD1 on 5 matching bases. This CDR3 has 12 amino acids. V was clipped by 3 bases and J by 8 bases, with 12 bases between them. CDR1 and CDR2 from the germline V gene are GTSNPN and SVGIG (reference sequence). The CDR3 nucleotides are TGTGCCTGGAGCGCGACAGTAGGTACGCAGTATTTT. Residues: CAWSATVGTQYF.

The chain employs TRBV5-8 and TRBJ2-7; TRBD1 agrees at 9 bases. The V and J ends lost 7 bases and 5 bases, in that order; junction bases with no gene match: 7. This CDR3 is built from 13 residues. Germline CDR1 and CDR2: SGHTS and YDEGEE. The CDR3 reads CASPRDRVDEQYF. CDR3 nucleotides: TGTGCCAGCCCCCGGGACAGGGTTGACGAGCAGTACTTC.